These T cell receptor beta chains were read from a single sample in a study of post-analysis software for immune sequencing data. TCRdb ran MiXCR on the PCR reads and lists one entry per CDR3 protein. The data hold under 200,000 distinct CDR3 sequences, with roughly 30% observed a single time. Specimen: blood. The receptors shown here come from a girl aged 2-17 years with multiple sclerosis. Each CDR3 is given with its conserved first and last residue. The order of the fields is D gene, clone size, CDR3 length, V gene, J gene, CDR3 DNA, CDR3 protein. D genes are given only for firm matches. Clone sizes are given selectively: once, few, many, or a class where the clone is expanded.

d_call: NA
clone_size: NA
cdr3_length: 15
v_call: TRBV5-1
j_call: TRBJ2-7
cdr3_nt: TGCGCCAGCAGCCAAGCGGACAGATCCTCCTACGAGCAGTACTTC
cdr3_aa: CASSQADRSSYEQYF

d_call: NA
clone_size: few
cdr3_length: 16
v_call: TRBV5-1
j_call: TRBJ2-2
cdr3_nt: TGCGCCAGCAGCTTGCTGCACGGGAGTGACTCCGGGGAGCTGTTTTTT
cdr3_aa: CASSLLHGSDSGELFF

d_call: NA
clone_size: NA
cdr3_length: 19
v_call: TRBV7-2
j_call: TRBJ2-3
cdr3_nt: TGTGTCAGCAGCGATAAAGGTTCGGGGGTATTGAGGGTGACAGATACGCAGTATTTT
cdr3_aa: CVSSDKGSGVLRVTDTQYF

d_call: NA
clone_size: many
cdr3_length: 13
v_call: TRBV10-3
j_call: TRBJ2-3
cdr3_nt: TGTGCCATCAGTGGGGGGATCACAGATACGCAGTATTTT
cdr3_aa: CAISGGITDTQYF

d_call: NA
clone_size: few
cdr3_length: 15
v_call: TRBV5-1
j_call: TRBJ1-2
cdr3_nt: TGCGCCAGCAGCTTGGGGTTATCCCCTATTTTAGGCTACACCTTC
cdr3_aa: CASSLGLSPILGYTF

d_call: NA
clone_size: many
cdr3_length: 14
v_call: TRBV9
j_call: TRBJ2-5
cdr3_nt: TGTGCCAGCAGCGTAGATGGGCAGACCGAGACCCAGTACTTC
cdr3_aa: CASSVDGQTETQYF

d_call: NA
clone_size: many
cdr3_length: 12
v_call: TRBV7-9
j_call: TRBJ2-5
cdr3_nt: TGTGCCAGCAGCTTGGGACAAGAGACCCAGTACTTC
cdr3_aa: CASSLGQETQYF

d_call: NA
clone_size: NA
cdr3_length: 13
v_call: TRBV6-1
j_call: TRBJ1-2
cdr3_nt: TGTGCCAGCAGTGAAGGTCGGGGGGATGGCTACACCTTC
cdr3_aa: CASSEGRGDGYTF

d_call: NA
clone_size: NA
cdr3_length: 13
v_call: TRBV20-1
j_call: TRBJ1-4
cdr3_nt: TGCAGTGCTAGCCCCCAGGGGCGAGAAAAACTGTTTTTT
cdr3_aa: CSASPQGREKLFF

d_call: NA
clone_size: NA
cdr3_length: 15
v_call: TRBV3-1
j_call: TRBJ2-5
cdr3_nt: TGTGCCAGCAGCCAAGGGCGGGACCCTGAAGAGACCCAGTACTTC
cdr3_aa: CASSQGRDPEETQYF

d_call: NA
clone_size: many
cdr3_length: 15
v_call: TRBV5-1
j_call: TRBJ2-6
cdr3_nt: TGCGCCAGCAGCTTGGGGCAGACTGGGGCCAACGTCCTGACTTTC
cdr3_aa: CASSLGQTGANVLTF

d_call: TRBD1
clone_size: many
cdr3_length: 14
v_call: TRBV20-1
j_call: TRBJ2-7
cdr3_nt: TGCAGTGCTAGAGATCCGCAGGGGGCAGTCGAGCAGTACTTC
cdr3_aa: CSARDPQGAVEQYF

d_call: TRBD1
clone_size: few
cdr3_length: 15
v_call: TRBV6-1
j_call: TRBJ1-1
cdr3_nt: TGTGCCAGCAGTAAGACAGGGACTGAGAACACTGAAGCTTTCTTT
cdr3_aa: CASSKTGTENTEAFF

d_call: TRBD2
clone_size: few
cdr3_length: 18
v_call: TRBV28
j_call: TRBJ2-3
cdr3_nt: TGTGCCAGCAGGGGGGGGACTAGCGGGAGTAGTAGCACAGATACGCAGTATTTT
cdr3_aa: CASRGGTSGSSSTDTQYF

d_call: NA
clone_size: few
cdr3_length: 16
v_call: TRBV4-1
j_call: TRBJ1-2
cdr3_nt: TGCGCCAACAGCCAAGAGTTGAGGGGCCGAACCTATGGCTACACCTTC
cdr3_aa: CANSQELRGRTYGYTF

d_call: NA
clone_size: few
cdr3_length: 16
v_call: TRBV15
j_call: TRBJ1-1
cdr3_nt: TGTGCCACCAGCGGAACTTCATTGGAAAGGGACACTGAAGCTTTCTTT
cdr3_aa: CATSGTSLERDTEAFF

d_call: NA
clone_size: few
cdr3_length: 16
v_call: TRBV20-1
j_call: TRBJ1-4
cdr3_nt: TGCAGTGCCCGATCCCTCTCTAGGTCAACTAATGAAAAACTGTTTTTT
cdr3_aa: CSARSLSRSTNEKLFF